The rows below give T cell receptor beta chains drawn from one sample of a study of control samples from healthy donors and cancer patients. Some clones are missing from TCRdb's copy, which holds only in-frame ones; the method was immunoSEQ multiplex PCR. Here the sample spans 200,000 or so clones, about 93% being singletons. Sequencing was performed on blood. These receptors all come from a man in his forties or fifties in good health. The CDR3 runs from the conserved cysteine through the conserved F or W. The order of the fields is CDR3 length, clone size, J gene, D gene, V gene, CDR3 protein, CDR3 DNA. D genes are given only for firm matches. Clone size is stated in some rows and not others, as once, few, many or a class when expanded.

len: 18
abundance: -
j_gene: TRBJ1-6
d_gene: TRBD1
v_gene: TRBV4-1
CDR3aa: CASSQVLLAGTGGSPLHF
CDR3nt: TGCGCCAGCAGCCAAGTATTATTAGCAGGGACAGGGGGATCACCCCTCCACTTT

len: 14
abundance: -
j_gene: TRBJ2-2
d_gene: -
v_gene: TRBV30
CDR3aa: CAWGEGGHTGELFF
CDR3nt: TGTGCCTGGGGGGAGGGGGGGCACACCGGGGAGCTGTTTTTT

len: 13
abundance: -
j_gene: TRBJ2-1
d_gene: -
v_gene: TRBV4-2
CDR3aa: CASSLDSLNEQFF
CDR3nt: TGTGCCAGCAGCCTGGACTCACTCAATGAGCAGTTCTTC

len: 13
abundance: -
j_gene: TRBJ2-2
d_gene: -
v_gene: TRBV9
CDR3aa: CASSVPNTGELFF
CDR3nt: TGTGCCAGCAGCGTTCCGAACACCGGGGAGCTGTTTTTT

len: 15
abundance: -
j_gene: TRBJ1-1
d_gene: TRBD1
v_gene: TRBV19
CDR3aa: CASSLRTGGGTEAFF
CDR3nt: TGTGCCAGTAGTCTTCGGACAGGGGGCGGCACTGAAGCTTTCTTT

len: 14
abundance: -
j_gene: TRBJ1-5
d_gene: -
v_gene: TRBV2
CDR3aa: CASSPGFGNQPQHF
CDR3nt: TGTGCCAGCAGTCCAGGGTTTGGCAATCAGCCCCAGCATTTT

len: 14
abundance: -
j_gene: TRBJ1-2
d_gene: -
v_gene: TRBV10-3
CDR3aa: CAIGRLRDNYGYTF
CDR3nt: TGTGCCATCGGCCGCCTCCGGGACAACTATGGCTACACCTTC

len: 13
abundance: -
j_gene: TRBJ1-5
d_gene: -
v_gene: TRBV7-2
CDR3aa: CASSLDRAQPQHF
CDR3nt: TGTGCCAGCAGCTTAGACAGGGCTCAGCCCCAGCATTTT

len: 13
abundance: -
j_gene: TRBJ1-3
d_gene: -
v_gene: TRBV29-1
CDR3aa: CSVDAGGGNTIYF
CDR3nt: TGCAGCGTGGACGCCGGGGGGGGAAACACCATATATTTT

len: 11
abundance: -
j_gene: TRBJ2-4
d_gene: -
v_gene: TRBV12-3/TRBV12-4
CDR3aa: CASSFENIQYF
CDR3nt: TGTGCCAGCAGTTTTGAAAACATTCAGTACTTC

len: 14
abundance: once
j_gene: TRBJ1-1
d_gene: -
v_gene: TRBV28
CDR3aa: CASSSQGKNTEAFF
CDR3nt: TGTGCCAGCAGTTCTCAGGGCAAGAACACTGAAGCTTTCTTT

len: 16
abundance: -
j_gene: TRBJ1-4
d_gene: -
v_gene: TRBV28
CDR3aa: CASSLSGSATNEKLFF
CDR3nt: TGTGCCAGCAGTTTATCAGGGTCTGCAACTAATGAAAAACTGTTTTTT

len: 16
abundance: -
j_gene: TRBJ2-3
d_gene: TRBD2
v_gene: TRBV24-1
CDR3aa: CATSQTASGSTDTQYF
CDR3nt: TGTGCCACCAGTCAAACAGCTAGCGGAAGCACAGATACGCAGTATTTT

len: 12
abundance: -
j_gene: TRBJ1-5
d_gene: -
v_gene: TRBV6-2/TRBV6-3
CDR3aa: CASSYRDQPQHF
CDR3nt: TGTGCCAGCAGTTACCGGGATCAGCCCCAGCATTTT

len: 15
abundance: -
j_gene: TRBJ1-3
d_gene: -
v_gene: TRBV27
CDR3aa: CASSLTGLSGNTIYF
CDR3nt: TGTGCCAGCAGTTTAACGGGCCTCTCTGGAAACACCATATATTTT

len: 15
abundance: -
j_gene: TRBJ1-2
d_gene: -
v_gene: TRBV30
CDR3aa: CAWSRSPGSNYGYTF
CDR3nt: TGTGCCTGGAGTAGGTCTCCGGGCAGCAACTATGGCTACACCTTC

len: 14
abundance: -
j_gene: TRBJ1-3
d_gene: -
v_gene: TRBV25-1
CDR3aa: CASSEGGQEHTIYF
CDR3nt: TGTGCCAGCAGTGAGGGGGGCCAGGAGCACACCATATATTTT

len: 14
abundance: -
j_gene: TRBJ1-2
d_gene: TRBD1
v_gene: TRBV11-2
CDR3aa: CASTAGRDSSRYTF
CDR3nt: TGTGCCAGCACCGCCGGCCGGGACAGCTCAAGGTACACCTTC

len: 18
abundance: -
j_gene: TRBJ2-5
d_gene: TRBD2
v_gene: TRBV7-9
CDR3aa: CASSLSSGGESATETQYF
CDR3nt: TGTGCCAGCAGCTTAAGCTCTGGGGGGGAATCAGCCACGGAGACCCAGTACTTC